The 4 T cell receptor beta chains presented below share a single source sample, sequenced in a study of T cell responses to AZD1222 COVID-19 vaccine. Sequencing used immunoSEQ multiplex PCR; TCRdb keeps in-frame clones, though not all of them. Of 160,000 or so clones detected, about 90% appear once; the ten largest clones hold 4.4%. Sequencing was performed on peripheral blood, taken on day 0 of MenACWY control vaccination. Source of these receptors: an adult in good health.

This chain connects TRBV7-3 to TRBJ2-7; D possibly uses TRBD1 or TRBD2 (6 bases each). This CDR3 is 15 amino acids long. Germline CDR1 and CDR2: SGHTA and FQGTGA. V was trimmed by 5 bases and J by 4 bases, leaving 18 bases between them. The CDR3 loop reads CASSNPGGGQYEQYF. DNA of the CDR3: TGTGCCAGCAGCAACCCCGGAGGGGGGCAATACGAGCAGTACTTC. The full variable domain, its missing parts supplied by reference TRBV7-3 and TRBJ2-7, is GAGVSQTPSNKVTEKGKYVELRCDPISGHTALYWYRQSLGQGPEFLIYFQGTGAADDSGLPNDRFFAVRPEGSVSTLKIQRTERGDSAVYLCASSNPGGGQYEQYFGPGTRLTVT.

The chain couples TRBV28 to TRBJ2-7, with a weak D call TRBD2 (6 bases). Germline V gene data show CDR1 as MDHEN and CDR2 as SYDVKM. There are 12 residues in the CDR3. Trimming stripped 2 bases from V and 8 bases from J, with 10 bases between. The CDR3 DNA reads TGTGCCAGCAGTTTACTCGGGAGTAAGCAGTACTTC. Translated: CASSLLGSKQYF. The full variable domain, rest sourced from reference TRBV28 and TRBJ2-7, is DVKVTQSSRYLVKRTGEKVFLECVQDMDHENMFWYRQDPGLGLRLIYFSYDVKMKEKGDIPEGYSVSREKKERFSLILESASTNQTSMYLCASSLLGSKQYFGPGTRLTVT.

The rearrangement links TRBV18 to TRBJ2-3, with unresolved D. The CDR3 is made up of 12 amino acids. Trimming cost V 1 base and J 5 bases, with 4 bases left between them. In germline, CDR1 is KGHSH, CDR2 LQKENI. CDR3 region: CASSPRGDTQYF. CDR3 nucleotides: TGTGCCAGCTCACCACGGGGAGATACGCAGTATTTT. The full variable domain, completed using reference TRBV18 and TRBJ2-3, is NAGVMQNPRHLVRRRGQEARLRCSPMKGHSHVYWYRQLPEEGLKFMVYLQKENIIDESGMPKERFSAEFPKEGPSILRIQQVVRGDSAAYFCASSPRGDTQYFGPGTRLTVL.

This clone was found once. The chain carries TRBV6-5 and TRBJ2-1; D possibly uses TRBD1 or TRBD2 (5 bases each). The germline V gene has CDR1 MNHEY and CDR2 SVGAGI. V was trimmed by 0 bases and J by 6 bases, leaving 15 bases between them. The CDR3 has 16 amino acids. The CDR3 DNA reads TGTGCCAGCAGTTACTCGGGACCCCTAAGTCCCAATGAGCAGTTCTTC. Protein sequence: CASSYSGPLSPNEQFF.